Following are 23 T cell receptor beta chains from one sample sequenced in a study of circulating CD8 cells and anti-PD-1 response in melanoma (dated by TCRdb to 2020 to 2022). A BD FACSAria II cell sorter was used to sort four subsets, defined by PD-1 and/or TIGIT, from live CD3+CD8+TCRalphabeta+ cells. Sequencing was performed on a NextSeq 500. The QIAseq Immune Repertoire RNA Library Kit, Human TCR Panel, was used to prepare TCR libraries from about 15 ng of total RNA. TCRdb took the public reads, trimmed them with fastp at Q25, ran MiXCR for clone calling and kept in-frame beta chains. Each record represents a unique CDR3 protein, reported with the most common genes and DNA among its rows. Within this sample are some 500 distinct CDR3 sequences, with approximately 8.6% of them counted one time only. Clones ranked in the top ten supply over 8.5% of the sample. Sequenced here: CD8+ T cells from PBMCs, sampled at baseline or after one month of anti-PD-1 therapy (not recorded which). The source is a human donor with melanoma.

This clonotype is large (0.1 to 1%) in the sample. The J gene is TRBJ2-5, the V gene TRBV7-2; D is unclear. CDR1 is SGHTA, CDR2 FQGNSA, per germline. This CDR3 is 14 amino acids long. V dropped 7 bases and J dropped 5 bases, with 17 bases sitting between them. CDR3 sequence: CASTPEAARETQYF. CDR3 nucleotides: TGTGCCAGCACCCCAGAGGCGGCGAGGGAGACCCAGTACTTC.

By sample share, this clonotype is large. V and J are TRBV7-2 and TRBJ2-3; 9 bases agree with TRBD2. After removal of 5 bases from V and 2 bases from J, the junction contained 5 bases not matched to a gene. In germline, CDR1 is SGHTA, CDR2 FQGNSA. The CDR3 consists of 15 residues. The chain's CDR3 is CASSRQRGDTDTQYF. The CDR3 DNA reads TGTGCCAGCAGCCGACAGCGGGGGGACACAGATACGCAGTATTTT.

This clonotype is judged large. The chain has TRBV20-1 and TRBJ1-1; no clear D. The germline V gene encodes CDR1 DFQATT and CDR2 SNEGSKA (reference sequence). The CDR3 is 12 residues long. Trimming cost V 0 bases and J 1 base, with 3 bases left between them. CDR3 sequence: CSAREPNTEAFF. The CDR3, as DNA: TGCAGTGCTAGAGAGCCGAACACTGAAGCTTTCTTT.

This clonotype is termed medium-sized. The V and J genes are TRBV29-1 and TRBJ1-1; perhaps TRBD1 as D (5 bases). With 4 bases removed from V and 5 bases from J, the gap between germline ends came to 8 bases. This CDR3 is 11 amino acids long. Germline lookup yields CDR1 SQVTM and CDR2 ANQGSEA. The CDR3 protein is CSVVGGTEAFF. CDR3 DNA sequence: TGCAGCGTTGTGGGGGGTACTGAAGCTTTCTTT.

This clonotype is medium-sized (0.01 to 0.1%). A read error may produce the germline difference seen at one junction end. V and J are TRBV6-1 and TRBJ2-7; no clear D. Germline V CDR1 and CDR2: MNHNS, SASEGT. This CDR3 spans 11 amino acids. The CDR3 here is CASSEVEAMDF. In nucleotides, the CDR3 is TGTGCCAGCAGTGAAGTCGAAGCGATGGACTTC.

This clonotype ranks as hyperexpanded (1% or more). The V call is TRBV20-1, the J call TRBJ2-5, with 7 bases aligning to TRBD2. CDR1 DFQATT and CDR2 SNEGSKA come from the germline V gene (reference sequence). This CDR3 comprises 13 residues. Germline trimming cut 0 bases from V and 7 bases from J; bases unmatched to any gene: 5. The CDR3, as DNA: TGCAGTGCTAGAGACCCTGGCGGGAGGACCCAGTACTTC. Protein product: CSARDPGGRTQYF.

By its share, this clonotype is large. The rearrangement joins TRBV23-1 to TRBJ2-7; perhaps D is TRBD1 or TRBD2 (6 bases each). TRBV23-1 is an ORF for which the function is uncertain. The V end was cut by 0 bases, the J end by 5 bases, with 23 bases between. CDR3 length equals 18 residues. The CDR3 reads CASSQSWSRGDRRDEQYF. The DNA of the CDR3 is TGCGCCAGCAGTCAATCATGGAGTAGGGGGGATAGGAGGGACGAGCAGTACTTC.

This clonotype is judged large. The rearrangement uses TRBV15 and TRBJ2-2, with TRBD1 identical over 7 bases. V lost 5 bases and J lost 1; bases outside the gene matches: 4. The CDR3 covers 15 residues. Germline CDR1 reads LNHNV; CDR2 reads YYDKDF (reference sequence). CDR3 sequence reads: CATSSRTGNTGELFF. The CDR3 nucleotides are TGTGCCACCAGCTCCCGGACAGGGAACACCGGGGAGCTGTTTTTT.

By proportion, this clonotype is large. The chain joins TRBV29-1 to TRBJ1-2, with 9 bases aligning to TRBD1. The germline V gene has CDR1 SQVTM and CDR2 ANQGSEA. V shed 6 bases, J shed 2 bases, and the junction held 1 base outside the gene matches. This CDR3 region has 12 residues. CDR3 sequence reads: CSVGQGNYGYTF. The CDR3 DNA reads TGCAGCGTGGGACAGGGCAACTATGGCTACACCTTC.

This clonotype rates as medium-sized. This chain uses TRBV20-1 with TRBJ2-3; 10 nucleotides align to TRBD2. The CDR3 is made up of 17 amino acids. Germline lookup yields CDR1 DFQATT and CDR2 SNEGSKA (reference sequence). The V segment lost 6 bases and the J segment 0 bases; nucleotides outside the gene matches: 12. The CDR3 reads CSALLSGRSLSTDTQYF. The CDR3 DNA sequence: TGCAGTGCGCTACTTAGCGGGAGGAGCCTTAGCACAGATACGCAGTATTTT.

As regards this clonotype: The germline gene is not matched at one end of the junction; a read error may be the cause. V gene TRBV7-7 combines with J gene TRBJ2-2; tentative D call: TRBD2 (7 bases). Germline-derived CDR1 and CDR2 are SSHAT and FNYEAQ (reference sequence). There are 13 residues in the CDR3. CDR3 region: CASGSGGPGELSF. CDR3 DNA: TGTGCTAGCGGCTCCGGGGGGCCCGGGGAGCTGTCTTTT.

This clonotype qualifies as large (0.1 to 1%). The rearrangement uses TRBV6-5 and TRBJ2-2, with D perhaps TRBD2 (7 bases). V lost 9 bases and J lost 7, with 21 bases in between. CDR1 is MNHEY and CDR2 is SVGAGI in the germline V gene. The CDR3 is made up of 15 amino acids. The CDR3 bases are TGTGCCAGTAGATGGGGGGGCCCGATTAACGGGGAGCTGTTTTTT. Translating it yields CASRWGGPINGELFF.

By share, this clonotype ranks as large (0.1 to 1%). The V call is TRBV29-1, the J call TRBJ1-2; D is unclear. The CDR3 contains 10 residues. Germline values: CDR1 SQVTM, CDR2 ANQGSEA. The germline V and J ends were trimmed by 3 bases and 6 bases, with 5 bases remaining between them. In DNA, the CDR3 is TGCAGCGTTGAGTGGGATGGCTACACCTTC. It yields the protein CSVEWDGYTF.

This clonotype is termed medium-sized. This rearrangement joins TRBV29-1 to TRBJ1-1; D gene unclear. V was clipped by 3 bases and J by 1 base, with 6 bases between them. This CDR3 is 12 amino acids long. From germline, CDR1 is SQVTM and CDR2 ANQGSEA. CDR3 sequence (DNA): TGCAGCGTTGAGAGTCAGAACACTGAAGCTTTCTTT. Translating it yields CSVESQNTEAFF.

This clonotype is categorized as large (0.1 to 1%). V gene TRBV19 combines with J gene TRBJ2-6; D gene uncertain. Germline CDR1 LNHDA, CDR2 SQIVND (reference sequence). V gave up 5 bases and J gave up 4 bases, with 6 bases separating them. The CDR3 spans 13 residues. DNA of the CDR3: TGTGCCAGTAGTCCCTCAGGGGCCAACGTCCTGACTTTC. Its translation: CASSPSGANVLTF.

In the case of this clonotype: At one end, the junction sequence differs from germline, possibly due to a read error. J is TRBJ2-2 and V is TRBV19; TRBD1 aligns across 8 bases. The germline V gene has CDR1 LNHDA and CDR2 SQIVND (reference sequence). This CDR3 is 12 amino acids long. Here the CDR3 reads CATQTGAGELPF. DNA of the CDR3: TGTGCCACTCAGACAGGGGCCGGGGAGCTGCCTTTT.

This clonotype is large by share. The chain joins TRBV29-1 to TRBJ2-1; D is perhaps TRBD1 (6 bases). The V end lost 1 base, the J end lost 6 bases, and 13 bases lay between the germline ends. CDR1 is SQVTM and CDR2 is ANQGSEA in the germline V gene. The CDR3 runs 14 residues. Written as DNA, the CDR3 is TGCAGCGTTGAAGGACCGGACAGAAGCAATGAGCAGTTCTTC. Translation gives CSVEGPDRSNEQFF.

This clonotype showed up just a few times. A much larger clone lies one base from this, so it may be a read error. The gene calls are TRBV25-1 and TRBJ1-1, with 7 nucleotides matching TRBD1. Germline loops: CDR1 MGHDK, CDR2 SYGVNS. CDR3 length equals 13 residues. The CDR3 spells CAGRERGLGEAFF. The CDR3 nucleotides are TGTGCCGGCAGGGAAAGGGGGCTGGGTGAAGCTTTCTTT.

The chain recombines TRBV19 with TRBJ1-1; no reliable D call. The V end was cut by 4 bases, the J end by 5 bases, with 14 bases between. The CDR3 covers 14 residues. Germline CDR1 LNHDA, CDR2 SQIVND (reference sequence). This CDR3 is CASSTSGVGTEAFF. In DNA form, the CDR3 reads TGTGCCAGTAGTACCTCCGGAGTCGGGACTGAAGCTTTCTTT.

By share, this clonotype ranks as large. This chain connects TRBV7-3 to TRBJ2-1; D is unclear. V lost 4 bases to trimming and J lost 4 bases, with 8 bases between them. Germline-derived CDR1 and CDR2 are SGHTA and FQGTGA. This CDR3 region has 13 residues. CDR3 sequence reads: CASSSLPYNEQFF. The CDR3 region has the DNA TGTGCCAGCAGCTCCCTACCGTACAATGAGCAGTTCTTC.

By share of the sample, this clonotype is medium-sized. V and J are TRBV20-1 and TRBJ2-2; 9 nucleotides align to TRBD1. J was trimmed by 3 bases and V by 3 bases; bases with no gene match: 2. The length of the CDR3 is 14 residues. Germline CDR1 DFQATT, CDR2 SNEGSKA (reference sequence). The CDR3 region is CSARGQGDTGELFF. In DNA form, the CDR3 reads TGCAGTGCTAGGGGACAGGGAGACACCGGGGAGCTGTTTTTT.

Relative to its sample, this clonotype is large. The rearrangement joins TRBV29-1 to TRBJ2-4; tentatively, D is TRBD2 (6 bases). CDR3 length: 14 amino acids. V was cut by 1 base and J by 8 bases, with 15 bases left in between. Germline CDR1 reads SQVTM; CDR2 reads ANQGSEA. The CDR3 loop is CSVEAGEAADIQYF. CDR3 nucleotide sequence: TGCAGCGTTGAAGCCGGGGAGGCCGCGGACATTCAGTACTTC.

Sample share makes this clonotype large. V gene TRBV20-1 combines with J gene TRBJ1-1, with D perhaps matching TRBD1 (5 bases). CDR3 length: 13 amino acids. V gave up 5 bases and J gave up 4 bases, with 14 bases separating them. CDR1 is DFQATT, CDR2 SNEGSKA, per germline (reference sequence). The DNA for the CDR3 is TGCAGTGCTCCGCAGGGCGAGGGCACTGAAGCTTTCTTT. Protein sequence: CSAPQGEGTEAFF.